This T cell receptor beta chain was profiled in a study of blood T cell repertoires in COVID-19 (dated by TCRdb to 2020 to 2022). Notes on the research overall: The collaborator samples originated in the United States, Italy and Spain and spanned the acute and convalescent phases of COVID-19. The material from the prospective study consisted of cDNA or gDNA derived from T cells, B-cell-depleted T cells, or PBMCs. Deeply sampled blood TCRbeta repertoires from subjects exposed to, actively infected with, or recovered from COVID-19 were included in the dataset. The repertoires were made available in a free public database intended to serve as a resource for research on the immune response to SARS-CoV-2. The samples were drawn from the first 160 participants of the ongoing ImmuneRACE study and from about 1,200 subjects provided by 6 global collaborators. Nearly every sample came with metadata listing a de-identified subject ID, COVID-19 status, age in years and sex. Where available, HLA class I and class II types were obtained from metadata supplied by the sample provider rather than from assay-based typing. Study-level results and caveats: How much clinical and demographic metadata was included differed by source and by participant, and the metadata was provided uncurated.

Participants in the prospective study were aged 18 to 89 years, lived in about two dozen United States geographic areas, and enrolled through a virtual design. To assign participants to cohorts, the prospective study relied on clinical history that participants themselves reported in a screening survey and a study questionnaire. Recovered participants in ImmuneRACE Cohort 3 were defined as having two consecutive negative NP/OP PCR tests, clearance from a healthcare professional, or resolution of symptoms. Mobile phlebotomists in the prospective study collected whole blood, serum and a nasopharyngeal or oropharyngeal swab from every participant. Participants in the prospective study had the option to provide additional blood draws and questionnaires over an approximately 2-month period. Before DNA extraction, prospective study blood samples were shipped either frozen or at room temperature. CDR1 SGDLS and CDR2 YYNGEE are derived from the germline V gene. V loses 3 bases of germline sequence and J loses 5 bases, and the interval between the two ends is 14 bases. From its cysteine to its phenylalanine, the CDR3 spans 14 amino acids. CDR3 DNA is the only sequence kept; it has 42 bases, read in frame from the first base.

Turning to this clone: Its antigen remains undetermined. Base qualities are not at hand, and no much larger clone is one base apart. Other nucleotide sequences from this sample produce the same CDR3.

TCRbeta CDR3 regions were amplified from genomic DNA by means of the immunoSEQ Assay, a bias-controlled multiplex PCR. Turning to the authors' computational methods: Within the assay, amplification of reference gene primers was used to estimate how many nucleated cells each sample contained. To quantify the absolute abundance of each unique TCRbeta CDR3 rearrangement, sequence reads were collapsed and filtered. For each sample, productive Simpson clonality was calculated as the square root of Simpson's diversity index across productive rearrangements. What TCRdb holds here is the immuneACCESS table cut down to in-frame rearrangements. Part of the clones is not present; checked against another copy, under half of the missing clones reflect an unresolved V gene, and the others are unexplained. For V, J and clone size, that table is used; D and trimming come from the DNA. The sample table holds about 300,000 clones, of which over 75% were seen once. 10% of the sample comes from the top ten.

The rearranged segments are TRBV9 and TRBJ1-1; the D gene cannot be named for sure. This receptor was identified in a woman between 18 and 29 years old who had recovered from COVID-19. The sequencing sample was made of PBMCs or T cells enriched from blood (not recorded which). The DNA reads TGTGCCAGCAGCGCTCTGACGGGTGGAACTGAAGCTTTCTTT. Translated, this is CASSALTGGTEAFF.